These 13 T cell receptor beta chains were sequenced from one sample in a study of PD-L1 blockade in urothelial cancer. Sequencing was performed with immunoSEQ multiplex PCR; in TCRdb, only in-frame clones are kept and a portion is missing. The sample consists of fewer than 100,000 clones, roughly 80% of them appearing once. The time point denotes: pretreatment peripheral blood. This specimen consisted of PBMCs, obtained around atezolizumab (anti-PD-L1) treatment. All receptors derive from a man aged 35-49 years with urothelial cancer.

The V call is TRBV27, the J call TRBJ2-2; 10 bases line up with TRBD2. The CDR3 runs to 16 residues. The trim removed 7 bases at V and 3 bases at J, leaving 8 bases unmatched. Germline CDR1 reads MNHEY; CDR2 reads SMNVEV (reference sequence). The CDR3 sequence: CASTFAGTSDTGELFF. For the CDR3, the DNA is TGTGCCAGCACCTTCGCCGGGACTAGCGACACCGGGGAGCTGTTTTTT.

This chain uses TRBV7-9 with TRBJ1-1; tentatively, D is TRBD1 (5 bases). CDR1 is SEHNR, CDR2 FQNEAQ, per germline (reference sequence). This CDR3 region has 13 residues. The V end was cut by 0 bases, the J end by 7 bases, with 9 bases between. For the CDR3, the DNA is TGTGCCAGCAGCTTAGCGGGGGACTTTGAAGCTTTCTTT. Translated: CASSLAGDFEAFF.

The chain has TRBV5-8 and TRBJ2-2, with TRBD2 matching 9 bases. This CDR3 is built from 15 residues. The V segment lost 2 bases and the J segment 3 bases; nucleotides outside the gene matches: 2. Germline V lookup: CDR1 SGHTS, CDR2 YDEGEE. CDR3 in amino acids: CASSLAGGYTGELFF. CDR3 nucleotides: TGTGCCAGCAGCTTAGCGGGAGGTTACACCGGGGAGCTGTTTTTT.

Here the CDR3 DNA reads TGTGCCAGCAGCGGATTCGGAGTACAAAGTCGGGCCAACGTCCTGACTTTC. Translated, it gives CASSGFGVQSRANVLTF. V usage is TRBV13 and J usage is TRBJ2-6; unclear D gene. CDR3 length: 17 residues. Germline V gene sequence: CDR1 PRHDT, CDR2 FYEKMQ (reference sequence). Between the trimmed V and J ends, which lost 5 bases and 5 bases, there was a span of 19 bases.

CDR3 residues: CASSRGYSNQPQHF. The CDR3 nucleotides read TGTGCCAGCAGTAGGGGGTATAGCAATCAGCCCCAGCATTTT. This rearrangement joins TRBV2 to TRBJ1-5, with D perhaps matching TRBD1 (6 bases). Germline V gives CDR1 SNHLY, CDR2 FYNNEI. CDR3 length: 14 residues. Trimming removed 5 bases at V and 0 bases at J, with 8 bases between.

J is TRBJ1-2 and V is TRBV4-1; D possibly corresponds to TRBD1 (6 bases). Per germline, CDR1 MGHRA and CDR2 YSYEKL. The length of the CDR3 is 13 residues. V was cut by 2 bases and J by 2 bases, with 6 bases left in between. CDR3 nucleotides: TGCGCCAGCAGCCAACAGGGGAACTATGGCTACACCTTC. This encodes CASSQQGNYGYTF.

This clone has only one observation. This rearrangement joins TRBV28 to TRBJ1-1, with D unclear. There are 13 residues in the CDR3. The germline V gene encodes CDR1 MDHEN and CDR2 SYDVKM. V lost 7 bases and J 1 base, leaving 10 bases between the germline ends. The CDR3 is CASIGVENTEAFF. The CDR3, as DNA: TGTGCCAGCATCGGAGTGGAGAACACTGAAGCTTTCTTT.

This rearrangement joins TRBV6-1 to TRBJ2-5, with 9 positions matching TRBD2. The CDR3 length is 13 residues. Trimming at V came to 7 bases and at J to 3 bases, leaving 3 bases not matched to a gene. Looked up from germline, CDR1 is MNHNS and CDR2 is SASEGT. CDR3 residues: CASTRGREETQYF. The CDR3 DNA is TGTGCCAGCACTCGCGGGAGGGAAGAGACCCAGTACTTC.

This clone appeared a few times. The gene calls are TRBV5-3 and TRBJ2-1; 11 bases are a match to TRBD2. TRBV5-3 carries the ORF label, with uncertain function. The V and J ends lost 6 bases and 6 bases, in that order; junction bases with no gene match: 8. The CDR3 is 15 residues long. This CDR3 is CARICTSGSLNEQFF. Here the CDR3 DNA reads TGTGCCAGAATCTGCACTAGCGGGAGTCTCAATGAGCAGTTCTTC.

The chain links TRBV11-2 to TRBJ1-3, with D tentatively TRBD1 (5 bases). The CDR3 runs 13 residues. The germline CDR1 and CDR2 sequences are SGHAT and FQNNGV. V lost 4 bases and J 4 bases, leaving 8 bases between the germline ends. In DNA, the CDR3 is TGTGCCAGCAGCTCAGGGTACGGAAACACCATATATTTT. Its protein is CASSSGYGNTIYF.

The CDR3, as DNA: TGTGCCAGTAGCATGGGGAGCGGGAGGTTTGATGAGCAGTTCTTC. As protein: CASSMGSGRFDEQFF. V and J are TRBV19 and TRBJ2-1; 9 nucleotides align to TRBD2. V shed 6 bases and J 8 bases; nucleotides not matched to a gene: 11. The CDR3 totals 15 residues. CDR1 and CDR2 (germline): LNHDA, SQIVND (reference sequence).

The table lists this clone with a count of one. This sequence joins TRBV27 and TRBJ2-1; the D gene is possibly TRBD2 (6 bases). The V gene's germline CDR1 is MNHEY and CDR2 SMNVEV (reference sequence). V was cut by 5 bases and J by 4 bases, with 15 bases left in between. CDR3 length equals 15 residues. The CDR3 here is CASSAGGMWYNEQFF. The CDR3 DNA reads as TGTGCCAGCAGTGCAGGAGGGATGTGGTACAATGAGCAGTTCTTC.

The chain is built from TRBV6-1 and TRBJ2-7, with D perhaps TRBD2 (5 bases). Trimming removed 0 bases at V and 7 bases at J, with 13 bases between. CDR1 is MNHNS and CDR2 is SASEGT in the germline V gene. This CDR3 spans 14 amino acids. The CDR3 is CASSEAVRTGEQYF. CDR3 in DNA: TGTGCCAGCAGTGAAGCGGTACGGACGGGGGAGCAGTACTTC.